This is a list of T cell receptor beta chains from one sample in a study of blood T cells in healthy people across ages. TCRdb itself ran the 5' RACE reads through MiXCR, one entry per CDR3 protein. In the table there are roughly 500,000 distinct CDR3 sequences, approximately 30% of which are singletons. Sequencing used blood. These receptor sequences come from a woman between 65 and 79 years old in good health. Each CDR3 is given with its conserved first and last residue. A D gene is named only where the DNA matches it firmly. The listing skips clone size in some rows; elsewhere it reads once, few, many or a size class.

>TRBJ2-5|once|NA|TRBV29-1
CSVHSPGGETQYF
TGCAGCGTTCATAGTCCCGGCGGGGAGACCCAGTACTTC
>TRBJ1-3|NA|NA|TRBV7-2
CASSLETYGNTIYF
TGTGCCAGCAGCTTAGAAACCTATGGAAACACCATATATTTT
>TRBJ2-5|many|NA|TRBV12-3/TRBV12-4
CASSPTAETQYF
TGTGCCAGCAGCCCCACGGCAGAGACCCAGTACTTC
>TRBJ2-7|NA|TRBD2|TRBV19
CASSSASGEFYEQYF
TGTGCCAGTAGTAGCGCTAGCGGGGAGTTTTACGAGCAGTACTTC
>TRBJ1-1|few|TRBD1|TRBV12-5
CASGQQGARTEAFF
TGTGCTAGTGGACAACAGGGGGCGCGTACTGAAGCTTTCTTT
>TRBJ2-5|NA|NA|TRBV2
CASSGLKTQYF
TGTGCCAGCAGTGGTCTAAAGACCCAGTACTTC
>TRBJ2-6|NA|NA|TRBV6-2/TRBV6-3
CASSSRTAGANVLTF
TGTGCCAGCAGTTCTCGCACGGCGGGGGCCAACGTCCTGACTTTC
>TRBJ2-2|many|TRBD2|TRBV9
CASSVSGGVRNTGELFF
TGTGCCAGCAGCGTCAGCGGGGGGGTGAGGAACACCGGGGAGCTGTTTTTT
>TRBJ1-1|NA|NA|TRBV20-1
CSARPRSGFFTEAFF
TGCAGTGCTAGGCCTAGGTCCGGATTCTTCACTGAAGCTTTCTTT
>TRBJ2-7|NA|NA|TRBV6-2/TRBV6-3
CASDLSNLDSISYEQYF
TGTGCCAGCGATTTGAGTAACCTCGACAGTATTTCCTACGAGCAGTACTTC
>TRBJ2-7|few|TRBD2|TRBV29-1
CSVSDGLAGTYEQYF
TGCAGCGTATCTGACGGACTAGCGGGGACCTACGAGCAGTACTTC
>TRBJ2-7|NA|NA|TRBV7-2
CASSLTSRLEQYF
TGTGCCAGCAGCTTAACCAGCCGCCTCGAGCAGTACTTC
>TRBJ2-5|NA|NA|TRBV25-1
CASSVGGGGEIQYF
TGTGCCAGCAGTGTGGGAGGGGGAGGAGAGATCCAGTACTTC
>TRBJ2-5|many|NA|TRBV5-1
CASRLEGGAVKETQYF
TGCGCCAGCAGGCTTGAAGGCGGGGCGGTAAAAGAGACCCAGTACTTC
>TRBJ2-3|NA|NA|TRBV20-1
CSARNRDWSTDTQYF
TGCAGTGCTAGAAACCGAGACTGGAGCACAGATACGCAGTATTTT
>TRBJ2-3|NA|NA|TRBV5-6
CASIHRGGNTQYF
TGTGCCAGCATCCACAGGGGAGGAAATACGCAGTATTTT
>TRBJ1-2|few|NA|TRBV29-1
CSVQQGQGYTF
TGCAGCGTTCAACAGGGACAAGGCTACACCTTC
>TRBJ2-5|NA|TRBD1|TRBV29-1
CSVVRDRGYETQYF
TGCAGCGTTGTCCGGGACAGGGGTTATGAGACCCAGTACTTC
>TRBJ2-5|NA|NA|TRBV29-1
CSVPPEGGLAQYF
TGCAGCGTGCCCCCGGAGGGGGGTCTGGCCCAGTACTTC
>TRBJ1-5|NA|TRBD1|TRBV4-3
CASSLDPGQASNQPQHF
TGCGCCAGCAGCCTAGATCCGGGACAGGCTAGCAATCAGCCCCAGCATTTT
>TRBJ2-1|once|TRBD2|TRBV4-3
CASSQGLSAGGYNEQFF
TGCGCCAGCAGCCAGGGTCTGTCAGCGGGAGGGTACAATGAGCAGTTCTTC
>TRBJ1-1|NA|NA|TRBV5-1
CASSLVGLGTEAFF
TGCGCCAGCAGCTTGGTGGGGCTGGGCACTGAAGCTTTCTTT
>TRBJ2-3|NA|TRBD2|TRBV11-2
CASSLARGGATDTQYF
TGTGCCAGCAGCTTAGCTCGCGGGGGGGCTACAGATACGCAGTATTTT
>TRBJ2-5|NA|TRBD2|TRBV20-1
CSAPFPGGQETQYF
TGCAGTGCCCCCTTCCCGGGGGGGCAAGAGACCCAGTACTTC
>TRBJ2-3|NA|NA|TRBV20-1
CSARALEGTDTQYF
TGCAGTGCTAGAGCCCTCGAGGGGACAGATACGCAGTATTTT
>TRBJ1-1|NA|NA|TRBV20-1
CSAGSSREAFF
TGCAGTGCGGGTAGTAGCAGAGAAGCTTTCTTT
>TRBJ1-6|few|NA|TRBV4-3
CASSQDRRRDPLHF
TGCGCCAGCAGCCAAGACAGGAGGAGGGATCCCCTCCACTTT
>TRBJ2-7|few|TRBD1|TRBV20-1
CSASPRTGGYEQYF
TGCAGTGCTAGCCCCAGGACAGGGGGTTACGAGCAGTACTTC
>TRBJ1-1|NA|NA|TRBV10-3
CAIGGGTGQGEGTVNTEAFF
TGTGCCATCGGGGGCGGAACAGGACAAGGCGAAGGAACTGTGAACACTGAAGCTTTCTTT
>TRBJ2-1|NA|TRBD2|TRBV3-1
CASSQGPSGSDEQFF
TGTGCCAGCAGCCAAGGGCCTAGCGGGAGCGATGAGCAGTTCTTC
>TRBJ1-6|few|NA|TRBV20-1
CSAATQTNNSPLHF
TGCAGTGCTGCGACACAGACTAATAATTCACCCCTCCACTTT
>TRBJ2-5|NA|NA|TRBV7-2
CASSLYRSIQETQYF
TGTGCCAGCAGCTTGTACCGATCAATCCAAGAGACCCAGTACTTC
>TRBJ1-2|few|NA|TRBV29-1
CSVESGVYGYTF
TGCAGCGTTGAATCTGGGGTCTATGGCTACACCTTC
>TRBJ2-5|NA|TRBD2|TRBV20-1
CSAREGASGPTGKETQYF
TGCAGTGCTAGAGAAGGGGCTAGCGGACCGACGGGTAAAGAGACCCAGTACTTC
>TRBJ2-1|few|NA|TRBV10-3
CAISESGEIEQFF
TGTGCCATCAGTGAGTCAGGGGAGATTGAGCAGTTCTTC
>TRBJ1-6|few|NA|TRBV11-2
CASSLNREINSPLHF
TGTGCCAGCAGCCTAAACCGGGAGATTAATTCACCCCTCCACTTT
>TRBJ1-1|NA|NA|TRBV3-1
CASSARGKPKGTEAFF
TGTGCCAGCAGCGCTCGCGGCAAACCCAAAGGGACTGAAGCTTTCTTT
>TRBJ2-1|few|TRBD2|TRBV2
CARGTSGGREQFF
TGTGCCAGAGGGACTAGCGGGGGTCGGGAGCAGTTCTTC
>TRBJ2-5|NA|NA|TRBV20-1
CSAQEGGQETQYF
TGCAGTGCCCAAGAGGGGGGCCAAGAGACCCAGTACTTC
>TRBJ2-3|few|TRBD2|TRBV29-1
CSGHSGVGADTQYF
TGCAGCGGTCATAGCGGGGTCGGGGCAGATACGCAGTATTTT
>TRBJ2-1|few|NA|TRBV20-1
CSARDHGGASYNEQFF
TGCAGTGCTAGAGATCATGGGGGGGCGTCCTACAATGAGCAGTTCTTC
>TRBJ2-5|many|NA|TRBV6-5
CASSYVSGAVQETQYF
TGTGCCAGCAGTTACGTGAGCGGCGCAGTCCAAGAGACCCAGTACTTC
>TRBJ2-7|NA|TRBD1|TRBV5-6
CASSRTGVGEQYF
TGTGCCAGCAGCCGTACAGGGGTTGGCGAGCAGTACTTC
>TRBJ1-2|NA|NA|TRBV12-3/TRBV12-4
CASSRRSGRGNYGYTF
TGTGCCAGCAGTCGTCGGTCGGGCAGGGGAAACTATGGCTACACCTTC
>TRBJ1-2|few|TRBD1|TRBV6-2/TRBV6-3
CASRTIGTGGYTF
TGTGCCAGCAGAACGATCGGGACAGGGGGCTACACCTTC
>TRBJ2-7|NA|NA|TRBV7-2
CAGSTPGTHYEQYF
TGTGCCGGCAGCACGCCCGGGACTCACTACGAGCAGTACTTC
>TRBJ2-5|NA|NA|TRBV5-6
CASSLRAETQYF
TGTGCCAGCAGCTTGAGGGCGGAGACCCAGTACTTC
>TRBJ1-2|few|TRBD1|TRBV4-3
CASSHLGQNQYGYTF
TGCGCCAGCAGCCATTTGGGACAGAATCAATATGGCTACACCTTC